These T cell receptor beta chains were read from a single sample in a study of blood T cells in healthy people across ages. TCRdb passed the 5' RACE reads through MiXCR, listing each CDR3 protein once. Altogether hundreds of thousands of distinct CDR3 sequences are present, approximately 30% being singletons, with the ten largest covering 15% to 18%. Source material: blood. The receptors were sampled from a woman aged 80 or over in good health. The CDR3 runs from the conserved cysteine through the conserved F or W. Each record gives: CDR3 length, J gene, D gene, clone size, V gene, CDR3 protein, CDR3 DNA. The D gene is left open where the match is weak. Clone size is shown for a subset of rows, as once, few, many or a class of expanded clone.

18 | TRBJ2-2 | NA | NA | TRBV15 | CATSKDGGGLSNTGELFF | TGTGCCACCAGCAAAGATGGGGGGGGCCTATCGAACACCGGGGAGCTGTTTTTT
12 | TRBJ1-1 | NA | NA | TRBV20-1 | CSARSRGAEAFF | TGCAGTGCTAGGAGTAGGGGGGCTGAAGCTTTCTTT
15 | TRBJ1-2 | TRBD1 | many | TRBV7-9 | CASSLSVRDRIDYTF | TGTGCCAGCAGCCTCTCGGTTCGGGACAGGATCGACTACACCTTC
13 | TRBJ2-7 | TRBD1 | many | TRBV20-1 | CSAARTGGNEQYF | TGCAGTGCAGCCCGGACAGGGGGCAACGAGCAGTACTTC
15 | TRBJ2-1 | NA | many | TRBV20-1 | CSARGGSKINNEQFF | TGCAGTGCTAGAGGAGGGTCTAAGATTAACAATGAGCAGTTCTTC
13 | TRBJ2-3 | NA | NA | TRBV7-2 | CASSLGAVDTQYF | TGTGCCAGCAGCTTAGGAGCTGTGGATACGCAGTATTTT
16 | TRBJ2-1 | TRBD2 | many | TRBV20-1 | CSARPAGTSSYNEQFF | TGCAGTGCTAGACCCGCCGGGACTAGCAGCTACAATGAGCAGTTCTTC
13 | TRBJ1-1 | NA | NA | TRBV20-1 | CSAPKGHNTEAFF | TGCAGTGCTCCAAAGGGACACAACACTGAAGCTTTCTTT
18 | TRBJ2-5 | NA | many | TRBV21-1 | CASSKFGLAWATGLGQYF | TGTGCCAGCAGCAAATTTGGGCTAGCTTGGGCCACCGGATTGGGGCAGTACTTC
15 | TRBJ2-7 | NA | NA | TRBV10-3 | CAISDQPAGSYEQYF | TGTGCCATCAGTGATCAACCGGCGGGGTCCTACGAGCAGTACTTC
13 | TRBJ1-2 | NA | many | TRBV9 | CASSVATSVSYTF | TGTGCCAGCAGCGTAGCTACCAGTGTTAGCTACACCTTC
14 | TRBJ2-3 | NA | many | TRBV30 | CAWSSSGGTDTQYF | TGTGCCTGGAGTTCTAGTGGCGGCACAGATACGCAGTATTTT
18 | TRBJ2-2 | TRBD1 | NA | TRBV7-9 | CASSLVPWDRANTGELFF | TGTGCCAGCAGCTTAGTTCCTTGGGACAGGGCGAACACCGGGGAGCTGTTTTTT
14 | TRBJ1-1 | TRBD1 | NA | TRBV7-9 | CASSFQGAYTEAFF | TGTGCCAGCAGCTTTCAGGGGGCCTACACTGAAGCTTTCTTT
13 | TRBJ2-5 | TRBD2 | NA | TRBV20-1 | CSATSGGEETQYF | TGCAGTGCCACCAGCGGGGGGGAAGAGACCCAGTACTTC
14 | TRBJ1-1 | NA | NA | TRBV12-3/TRBV12-4 | CASRRPRSHIEAFF | TGTGCCAGCAGACGCCCCAGGTCACATATTGAAGCTTTCTTT
14 | TRBJ1-1 | NA | many | TRBV7-9 | CASSLAWANTEAFF | TGTGCCAGCAGCTTAGCATGGGCGAACACTGAAGCTTTCTTT
13 | TRBJ2-7 | NA | NA | TRBV7-9 | CASSAPSRNEQYF | TGTGCCAGCAGCGCCCCCTCGAGGAACGAGCAGTACTTC
17 | TRBJ2-5 | TRBD2 | many | TRBV4-2 | CASSLRVAGGPQETQYF | TGTGCCAGCAGCCTGAGGGTAGCGGGGGGACCACAAGAGACCCAGTACTTC
18 | TRBJ1-6 | TRBD1 | NA | TRBV12-3/TRBV12-4 | CASSLGTTGGAGNSPLHF | TGTGCCAGCAGTTTAGGGACGACAGGGGGCGCTGGGAATTCACCCCTCCACTTT
13 | TRBJ1-2 | TRBD1 | many | TRBV7-9 | CASSRQGVQGYTF | TGTGCCAGCAGCCGACAGGGGGTTCAAGGCTACACCTTC
18 | TRBJ1-6 | NA | many | TRBV6-1 | CASSEGRLISSYNSPLHF | TGTGCCAGCAGTGAAGGCAGGTTAATCAGCTCCTATAATTCACCCCTCCACTTT
14 | TRBJ1-1 | NA | few | TRBV7-9 | CASSLGYRNTEAFF | TGTGCCAGCAGCTTAGGGTACAGAAACACTGAAGCTTTCTTT
14 | TRBJ1-2 | NA | NA | TRBV5-4 | CASSSPEWNYGYTF | TGTGCCAGCAGCTCCCCCGAGTGGAACTATGGCTACACCTTC
14 | TRBJ2-1 | NA | once | TRBV24-1 | CATSDARSGNEQFF | TGTGCCACCAGTGATGCCAGAAGTGGCAATGAGCAGTTCTTC
12 | TRBJ2-7 | TRBD1 | NA | TRBV29-1 | CSVSGQGYEQYF | TGCAGCGTCTCAGGACAGGGCTACGAGCAGTACTTC